In its sample, the clone carrying this TCR beta chain was seen a few times. As yet, its antigen is unknown. The source of the sample is a study of cytomegalovirus exposure and HLA in healthy donors. Primers for the PCR totalled 60 Vbeta and 13 Jbeta. Authors' data handling: Later, 75 million to 100 million unique TCR beta chains were counted in an analysis, and roughly 11 million of them were shared. Libraries were prepared by immunoSEQ multiplex PCR; TCRdb keeps only in-frame clonotypes and omits some of them. V, J and clone size were drawn from that table, and D and trimming were deduced from the DNA. The sample consists of around 140,000 clones, approximately 70% of them appearing once. Between the trimmed V and J ends, which lost 0 bases and 1 base, there was a span of 10 bases. The CDR3 has 16 amino acids. The germline V gene encodes CDR1 MGHRA and CDR2 YSYEKL. General study results and limits: TCR beta V- and J-gene trimming was later associated with a missense DCLRE1C variant. In vitro confirmation showed a few CMV-associated chains to be CMV antigen specific.

Sequenced sample: PBMCs. The gene calls are TRBV4-1 and TRBJ1-5; D gene unclear. The receptor was derived from an older woman in good health and CMV-seropositive. The CDR3: CASSQDGRGSNQPQHF. The CDR3 coding sequence is TGCGCCAGCAGCCAAGACGGGCGGGGAAGCAATCAGCCCCAGCATTTT.